These T cell receptor beta chains were read from a single sample in a study of cytomegalovirus exposure and HLA in healthy donors. Produced via immunoSEQ multiplex PCR; TCRdb's table is partial and in-frame only. The table includes about 120,000 clones, 70% to 90% detected once. The sample was PBMCs. These receptor sequences come from a woman aged 18 to 35 in good health and CMV-seropositive. Both conserved end residues are part of each CDR3. The D gene is left open where the match is weak. Clone size appears in some rows only: once, few, many, or a class for an expanded clone.

j_call | d_call | v_call | clone_size | cdr3_nt | cdr3_aa
TRBJ2-3 | TRBD1 | TRBV29-1 | once | TGCAGCGTCCCCAGGGGGCGCGGGACAGATACGCAGTATTTT | CSVPRGRGTDTQYF
TRBJ2-6 | . | TRBV11-3 | . | TGTGCCAGCAGCTTAGATACTGCATTCTCTGGGGCCAACGTCCTGACTTTC | CASSLDTAFSGANVLTF
TRBJ1-3 | . | TRBV4-1 | . | TGCGCCAGCAGCCACCCGATGAGGGACTCTGGAAACACCATATATTTT | CASSHPMRDSGNTIYF
TRBJ2-7 | . | TRBV29-1 | . | TGCAGCGTTGAGGAAGATCAGGGTCGGCACTACGAGCAGTACTTC | CSVEEDQGRHYEQYF
TRBJ2-1 | . | TRBV20-1 | . | TGCAGTGCCTATAATACCAATGAGCAGTTCTTC | CSAYNTNEQFF
TRBJ1-4 | . | TRBV6-5 | once | TGTGCCAGCAGTCCTGGGCCTGCTTTAAATGAAAAACTGTTTTTT | CASSPGPALNEKLFF
TRBJ2-3 | TRBD1 | TRBV6-1 | few | TGTGCCAGCAGTGAAGGGACAGGGGGCGCAGATACGCAGTATTTT | CASSEGTGGADTQYF
TRBJ2-7 | TRBD2 | TRBV2 | . | TGTGCCAGCAGTGAAGCGGGTAGCGGGGGCCCCTACGAGCAGTACTTC | CASSEAGSGGPYEQYF
TRBJ1-1 | . | TRBV5-6 | . | TGTGCCAGCAGCTTGGTGGCAGTCAGAATGAACACTGAAGCTTTCTTT | CASSLVAVRMNTEAFF
TRBJ1-3 | TRBD1 | TRBV7-9 | . | TGTGCCAGCAGCTTGGGGGACAGATTCTCTGGAAACACCATATATTTT | CASSLGDRFSGNTIYF
TRBJ2-7 | . | TRBV7-9 | . | TGTGCCAGCAGCCACGTCAGGTCGGCGGGGGAGCAGTACTTC | CASSHVRSAGEQYF
TRBJ2-5 | . | TRBV6-1 | . | TGTGCCAGCAGCCGTCATCAGGGTATTCAAGAGACCCAGTACTTC | CASSRHQGIQETQYF
TRBJ1-1 | . | TRBV7-6 | . | TGTGCCAGCAGCTTAGTGGGGCCTGGAAACACTGAAGCTTTCTTT | CASSLVGPGNTEAFF
TRBJ2-7 | . | TRBV10-3 | once | TGTGCCATCAGTGAGTCCGGTCACTACGAGCAGTACTTC | CAISESGHYEQYF
TRBJ2-3 | TRBD2 | TRBV11-2 | . | TGTGCCAGCAGCTTAGTGGGGGGGTCCCCCACAGATACGCAGTATTTT | CASSLVGGSPTDTQYF
TRBJ2-7 | TRBD1 | TRBV4-1 | . | TGCGCCAGCAGCCGGGACAGGGTATGGGAGCAGTACTTC | CASSRDRVWEQYF
TRBJ2-1 | . | TRBV5-6 | . | TGTGCCAGCAGCTTGCGGAATGAGCAGTTCTTC | CASSLRNEQFF
TRBJ2-5 | TRBD1 | TRBV5-4 | . | TGTGCCACCAGATCGACAGGGTTAATTGAGACCCAGTACTTC | CATRSTGLIETQYF
TRBJ1-2 | . | TRBV7-9 | few | TGTGCCAGCAGCTTAGAGGGGTCCGGCTACACCTTC | CASSLEGSGYTF
TRBJ1-1 | TRBD1 | TRBV4-1 | once | TGCGCCAGCAGCCTAGGGACAGGGATAATGAACACTGAAGCTTTCTTT | CASSLGTGIMNTEAFF
TRBJ1-2 | . | TRBV15 | . | TGTGCCACCAGCAGAGATTCAGGGTACGGCTACACCTTC | CATSRDSGYGYTF
TRBJ2-5 | . | TRBV7-6 | . | TGTGCCAGCAGCTTAAGTTGGGGGCCTCAAGAGACCCAGTACTTC | CASSLSWGPQETQYF
TRBJ1-5 | . | TRBV5-1 | . | TGCGCCAGCAGCTTGGAGGGGTCGAATCAGCCCCAGCATTTT | CASSLEGSNQPQHF
TRBJ2-2 | TRBD1 | TRBV4-3 | . | TGCGCCAGCAGCCAAGTGGCAATCGGACAGGGGGCAAAGCTGAACACCGGGGAGCTGTTTTTT | CASSQVAIGQGAKLNTGELFF
TRBJ2-7 | TRBD1 | TRBV27 | once | TGTGCCAGCAGTTTAGAAGGGACAGGCTCCTACGAGCAGTACTTC | CASSLEGTGSYEQYF
TRBJ1-1 | . | TRBV7-3 | . | TGTGCCAGCAGCTTAACCCTAGACACTGAAGCTTTCTTT | CASSLTLDTEAFF
TRBJ1-5 | TRBD1 | TRBV15 | . | TGTGCCACCAGCAGGAAGGGACAGGGTGATCAGCCCCAGCATTTT | CATSRKGQGDQPQHF
TRBJ2-2 | TRBD1 | TRBV2 | . | TGTGCCAGCAGTCCCGGACGGGACAGGGGGCTGTCCGGGGAGCTGTTTTTT | CASSPGRDRGLSGELFF
TRBJ1-1 | . | TRBV6-5 | . | TGTGCCAGCAGCCCCGCAGTAAAAACGAACACTGAAGCTTTCTTT | CASSPAVKTNTEAFF
TRBJ2-1 | TRBD2 | TRBV10-3 | . | TGTGCCATCAGCCTAGCGGGAGGGTACAATGAGCAGTTCTTC | CAISLAGGYNEQFF
TRBJ1-2 | TRBD1 | TRBV9 | . | TGTGCCAGCAGCCCCGGACAGGGAGATAGCTACACCTTC | CASSPGQGDSYTF
TRBJ2-1 | TRBD2 | TRBV9 | once | TGTGCCAGCAGCGCAAGCGGGGGGGGCCCGGGGGAGCAGTTCTTC | CASSASGGGPGEQFF
TRBJ2-3 | TRBD2 | TRBV9 | . | TGTGCCAGCAGCCCTGGGACTAGCGGCACAGATACGCAGTATTTT | CASSPGTSGTDTQYF
TRBJ1-2 | . | TRBV4-3 | once | TGCGCCAGCAGCCAAGAATATGGTGGCAGCTATGGCTACACCTTC | CASSQEYGGSYGYTF
TRBJ1-5 | TRBD1 | TRBV30 | . | TGTGCCTGGACTCTCGGACAGGGTGGTCAGCCCCAGCATTTT | CAWTLGQGGQPQHF
TRBJ2-1 | TRBD2 | TRBV14 | . | TGTGCCAGCAGCCCTTTCCGACTAGCGGGAGGGCTAGATGAGCAGTTCTTC | CASSPFRLAGGLDEQFF
TRBJ1-4 | TRBD1 | TRBV25-1 | . | TGTGCCAGCAGCCGACAGGGTTTAGCTAATGAAAAACTGTTTTTT | CASSRQGLANEKLFF
TRBJ2-1 | TRBD2 | TRBV2 | many | TGTGCCAGCAGTCCCACGGTTGCGGGGGGTCCCTACAATGAGCAGTTCTTC | CASSPTVAGGPYNEQFF
TRBJ1-2 | . | TRBV10-2 | . | TGCGCCAGCAGGACAGACAGCTATGGCTACACCTTC | CASRTDSYGYTF
TRBJ1-1 | . | TRBV7-9 | . | TGTGCCAGCCTAAAGGGGGAGATGAACACTGAAGCTTTCTTT | CASLKGEMNTEAFF
TRBJ1-5 | . | TRBV5-6 | . | TGTGCCAGCAGCTTGGGACAGAACAATCAGCCCCAGCATTTT | CASSLGQNNQPQHF
TRBJ2-7 | TRBD1 | TRBV2 | . | TGTGCCAGCAGTGTGGACAGGGGACCCTACGAGCAGTACTTC | CASSVDRGPYEQYF
TRBJ1-2 | . | TRBV6-5 | . | TGTGCCAGCAGTAAGTCTCTGGCCCTCAACTATGGCTACACCTTC | CASSKSLALNYGYTF
TRBJ1-1 | . | TRBV4-3 | . | TGCGCCAGCAGCCAAGATACGTCCCCGGGAGGAGGAGTCCCTGAAGCTTTCTTT | CASSQDTSPGGGVPEAFF
TRBJ1-2 | . | TRBV30 | . | TGTGCCTGGAGTAGACAGCCCCTCTATGGCTACACCTTC | CAWSRQPLYGYTF
TRBJ2-1 | TRBD2 | TRBV4-1 | . | TGCGCCAGCAGCCCACTAGCGGGGGGGATTTACAATGAGCAGTTCTTC | CASSPLAGGIYNEQFF
TRBJ2-4 | . | TRBV29-1 | . | TGCAGCGTTGATTTGGCCGGTAAGAGCGGAACAAACATTCAGTACTTC | CSVDLAGKSGTNIQYF
TRBJ2-3 | . | TRBV6-5 | . | TGTGCCAGCAGTTACTCGGCCGGGGGTGCAGATACGCAGTATTTT | CASSYSAGGADTQYF
TRBJ2-1 | TRBD2 | TRBV11-3 | once | TGTGCCAGCAGCCCCCGACTAGCGGCTTACAATGAGCAGTTCTTC | CASSPRLAAYNEQFF
TRBJ1-3 | . | TRBV29-1 | . | TGCAGCGTTAATCCATGGGAGGCTGGAAACACCATATATTTT | CSVNPWEAGNTIYF
TRBJ1-2 | . | TRBV4-1 | . | TGCGCCACCGGCGGGGGGGATGGCTACACCTTC | CATGGGDGYTF
TRBJ1-1 | TRBD1 | TRBV5-6 | . | TGTGCCAGCAGCTGGGACAGGCGGCGGAACACTGAAGCTTTCTTT | CASSWDRRRNTEAFF
TRBJ1-1 | TRBD1 | TRBV6-5 | . | TGTGCCAGCAGTTACGAGGGGACAGGCGGGACTGAAGCTTTCTTT | CASSYEGTGGTEAFF
TRBJ2-4 | TRBD1 | TRBV23-1 | . | TGCGCCAGCAGTCAATCAACCTTCCGCGGGACAGGGGCAGACAAAAACATTCAGTACTTC | CASSQSTFRGTGADKNIQYF